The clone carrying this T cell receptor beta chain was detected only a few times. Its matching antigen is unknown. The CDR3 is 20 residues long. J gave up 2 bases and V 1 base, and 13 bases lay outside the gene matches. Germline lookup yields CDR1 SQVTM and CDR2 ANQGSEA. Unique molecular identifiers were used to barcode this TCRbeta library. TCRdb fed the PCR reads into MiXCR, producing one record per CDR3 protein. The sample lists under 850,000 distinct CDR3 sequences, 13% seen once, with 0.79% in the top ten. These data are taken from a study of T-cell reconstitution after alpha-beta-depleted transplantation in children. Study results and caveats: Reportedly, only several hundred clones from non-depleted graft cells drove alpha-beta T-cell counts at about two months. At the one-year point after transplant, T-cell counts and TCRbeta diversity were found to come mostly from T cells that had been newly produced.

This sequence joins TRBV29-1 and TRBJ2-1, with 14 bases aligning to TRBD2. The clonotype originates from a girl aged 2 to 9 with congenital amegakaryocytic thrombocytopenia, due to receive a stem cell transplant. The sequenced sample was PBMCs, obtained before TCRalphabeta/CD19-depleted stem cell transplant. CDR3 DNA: TGCAGCGTTGAAGGCTTCGGTGGACTAGCGGGAGGAATGACCTACAATGAGCAGTTCTTC. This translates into CSVEGFGGLAGGMTYNEQFF.